Listed below are T cell receptor beta chains from one sample, sequenced in a study of blood T cell repertoires in COVID-19. Data came from immunoSEQ multiplex PCR; TCRdb stores just in-frame clones and leaves some out. This table has a few hundred thousand clones, 88% appearing once. The source material was peripheral blood. Receptor source: a man aged 55 to 70 who had recovered from COVID-19. CDR3s include the opening cysteine and the closing phenylalanine or tryptophan. D genes are given only for firm matches. Some rows mark clone size as missing; the rest say once, few, many or name a class of expanded clone.

abundance	d_gene	j_gene	v_gene	CDR3nt	CDR3aa
.	TRBD1	TRBJ1-2	TRBV19	TGTGCCACCGACGGCAGGGGGAGAAGTGGCTACACCTTC	CATDGRGRSGYTF
.	TRBD1	TRBJ1-6	TRBV5-1	TGCGCCAGCAGCTTGGGAGGACAGGGAACACCCCTCCACTTT	CASSLGGQGTPLHF
.	TRBD2	TRBJ2-3	TRBV11-3	TGTGCCAGCAGTCCCGGGGGGGCTAGCACGCAGTATTTT	CASSPGGASTQYF
.	TRBD2	TRBJ2-2	TRBV5-1	TGCGCCAGCAGCTTGGCCCTGGGACTAGCGGGGGGCTTGAACACCGGGGAGCTGTTTTTT	CASSLALGLAGGLNTGELFF
.	TRBD1	TRBJ1-1	TRBV19	TGTGCCAGTAGTACCCTGACAGGGGCGGCTGAAGCTTTCTTT	CASSTLTGAAEAFF
.	TRBD2	TRBJ2-4	TRBV6-2/TRBV6-3	TGTGCCAGCAGTTGGACTAGCGGAATAATAAAAAACATTCAGTACTTC	CASSWTSGIIKNIQYF
.	.	TRBJ2-2	TRBV5-1	TGCGCCAGCAGCTTGGCCCGGGGCTCCGGAGGGGCCGGGGAGCTGTTTTTT	CASSLARGSGGAGELFF
.	TRBD1	TRBJ2-5	TRBV7-7	TGTGCCAGCAGCTTAGACAGGGGAGAGACCCAGTACTTC	CASSLDRGETQYF
.	.	TRBJ1-3	TRBV9	TGTGCCAGCAGCGTAGCTGGAGGGCCTGGAAACACCATATATTTT	CASSVAGGPGNTIYF
.	TRBD1	TRBJ2-7	TRBV7-9	TGTGCCAGCAGCTCATTTCAGGGGGCTCAGTACGAGCAGTACTTC	CASSSFQGAQYEQYF
.	.	TRBJ1-2	TRBV5-1	TGCGCCAGCAGCTTACCAGGGGAGGGCTATGGCTACACCTTC	CASSLPGEGYGYTF
.	.	TRBJ2-6	TRBV9	TGTGCCAGCATGGAGGCTGGGGCCAACGTCCTGACTTTC	CASMEAGANVLTF
.	.	TRBJ1-1	TRBV2	TGTGCCAGCAGTGAAGCAGGACAGAAGAACACTGAAGCTTTCTTT	CASSEAGQKNTEAFF
.	TRBD1	TRBJ1-2	TRBV2	TGTGCCAGCAGTGGCGGACAGGGGAAGCACTATGGCTACACCTTC	CASSGGQGKHYGYTF
.	TRBD1	TRBJ2-4	TRBV19	TGTGCCAGTAGTATCCGGGCAGGGGGCGCTTTAGACGCCAAAAACATTCAGTACTTC	CASSIRAGGALDAKNIQYF
.	TRBD1	TRBJ1-2	TRBV10-3	TGTGCCATCAGTGATCCGCTACAGGGGGTAGTTTACACCTTC	CAISDPLQGVVYTF
.	.	TRBJ1-2	TRBV6-5	TGTGCCAGCAATCCAAGCGGGAGTCCTAACTATGGCTACACCTTC	CASNPSGSPNYGYTF
.	TRBD1	TRBJ1-2	TRBV5-1	TGCGCCAGCAGCGCCGGGACAGGGGGTCGAGGCTACACCTTC	CASSAGTGGRGYTF
few	.	TRBJ1-6	TRBV6-4	TGTGCCAGCAGTGACTATCGGGGGAGTTCACCCCTCCACTTT	CASSDYRGSSPLHF
once	.	TRBJ2-7	TRBV6-6	TGTGCCAGCTCTCCCTTATACGAGCAGTACTTC	CASSPLYEQYF
few	TRBD2	TRBJ2-7	TRBV13	TGTGCCAGCAGCGACTTAGCGGGGGGGAAGGACGAGCAGTACTTC	CASSDLAGGKDEQYF
.	.	TRBJ2-7	TRBV5-1	TGCGCCAGCAGCTTGGCCCACAACTCCTACGAGCAGTACTTC	CASSLAHNSYEQYF
once	TRBD1	TRBJ2-7	TRBV19	TGTGCCAGTAGTATGGAGGACAGGGAAATGGACGAGCAGTACTTC	CASSMEDREMDEQYF
.	TRBD2	TRBJ2-5	TRBV5-1	TGCGCCAGCAGCTTTCTGGGGGCTAGCGGGCGGAGAGAGACCCAGTACTTC	CASSFLGASGRRETQYF
few	.	TRBJ1-5	TRBV6-2/TRBV6-3	TGTGCCAGCAGTTACGGGACTTCGGGCGATCAGCCCCAGCATTTT	CASSYGTSGDQPQHF
.	.	TRBJ1-1	TRBV19	TGTGCCAGTAGTCCCAGGGGTACGTACACTGAAGCTTTCTTT	CASSPRGTYTEAFF
.	TRBD1	TRBJ2-7	TRBV27	TGTGCCAGCCACCGACAGGGGGCGCCGAACGAGCAGTACTTC	CASHRQGAPNEQYF
.	TRBD1	TRBJ2-1	TRBV19	TGTGCCAGTAGTACTTTGGACAGGGCCTACGATGAGCAGTTCTTC	CASSTLDRAYDEQFF
once	TRBD1	TRBJ1-6	TRBV27	TGTGCCAGCAGTTTATACACAGGGGGGGGATCACCCCTCCACTTT	CASSLYTGGGSPLHF
.	TRBD1	TRBJ2-1	TRBV9	TGTGCCAGCAGCGCTAGTCATCCGCCGGACAGGTTGGTTAGCAATGAGCAGTTCTTC	CASSASHPPDRLVSNEQFF
.	.	TRBJ2-1	TRBV5-1	TGCGCCAGCAAATCCCTCAGCTCCTACAATGAGCAGTTCTTC	CASKSLSSYNEQFF
.	TRBD1	TRBJ2-1	TRBV6-6	TGTGCCAGCAGTCCAGGGGGCGACTGTGTTTTCAATGAGCAGTTCTTC	CASSPGGDCVFNEQFF
.	TRBD1	TRBJ1-1	TRBV6-2/TRBV6-3	TGTGCCAGCAGCCCTGCGACAGGGCTTTGGAACACTGAAGCTTTCTTT	CASSPATGLWNTEAFF
.	.	TRBJ2-3	TRBV15	TGTGCCACCAGCATCCGACAGTCTAGCACAGATACGCAGTATTTT	CATSIRQSSTDTQYF
.	TRBD1	TRBJ1-2	TRBV6-5	TGTGCCAGCAGTTTGGACAGGGTCCATGGCTACACCTTC	CASSLDRVHGYTF
.	TRBD2	TRBJ2-7	TRBV3-1/TRBV3-2	TGTGCCAGCAGCCAAGACAAGCGGGGGGGCTGGTCGACCCACGAGCAGTACTTC	CASSQDKRGGWSTHEQYF
.	.	TRBJ1-4	TRBV14	TGTGCCAGCAGCCAAGTACAGTATGAAAAACTGTTTTTT	CASSQVQYEKLFF
.	.	TRBJ1-2	TRBV3-1/TRBV3-2	TGTGCCAGCAGCCAAGACTGGGAGTCCTATGGCTACACCTTC	CASSQDWESYGYTF